This T cell receptor (beta chain) was retrieved from a study of T cell responses to AZD1222 COVID-19 vaccine. At the level of the study: Second-dose timings of about 4 or about 12 weeks were pooled.

Data came from immunoSEQ multiplex PCR; TCRdb stores just in-frame clones and leaves some out. This table holds about 130,000 clones, about four fifths found once. About this clone: Antigen unknown.

CDR3 size: 13 residues. Germline CDR1 ENHRY, CDR2 SYGVKD. Germline trimming cut 5 bases from V and 4 bases from J; bases unmatched to any gene: 4. Points from the study as a whole: A mostly white British donor set with more females was recruited, and clonal diversity was possibly underestimated. Nearly half of unique spike-specific TCRs reportedly avoided B.1.351 and B.1.1.7 mutated regions. Distributed over spike, vaccine-associated CD4 TCRs predominated at 160-218 and 743-854.

The chain joins TRBV10-3 to TRBJ1-1; TRBD1 matches at 7 bases. This sequence originates from an adult in good health. The specimen comprised peripheral blood, sampled on day 0 of AZD1222 vaccination. The CDR3 region has the DNA TGTGCCATCAGTACCGACAGGGCCACTGAAGCTTTCTTT. Amino acids: CAISTDRATEAFF.